The clone carrying this T cell receptor (beta chain) is judged medium-sized. Via MiXCR, TCRdb re-called the reads, giving one row per CDR3 protein. The table records around 5,300 distinct CDR3 sequences, over 9% of them present only once. V was cut by 4 bases and J by 5 bases, with 12 bases left in between. There are 14 residues in the CDR3. Germline V gives CDR1 ENHRY, CDR2 SYGVKD. The receptor was derived from a human donor with rheumatoid arthritis. The sample taken for sequencing was CD4+ T cells from synovial fluid. The V gene is TRBV10-3, the J gene TRBJ2-1; D could derive from TRBD1 or TRBD2 (5 bases each). The CDR3 nucleotides are TGTGCCATCAGTGCCCGGGACCCGGACAATGAGCAGTTCTTC. It is translated as CAISARDPDNEQFF.